A selection of T cell receptor beta chains follows, all from one sample in a study of blood T cell repertoires in COVID-19. TCRdb's table, derived via immunoSEQ multiplex PCR, lists solely in-frame clones and lacks some. Among under 200,000 clones listed, about four fifths were seen once. The sample taken for sequencing was peripheral blood. Source of these receptors: a man between 70 and 80 years old with active or convalescent COVID-19. The conserved cysteine and the conserved F or W are not part of the CDR3 here.

j_gene	v_gene	CDR3aa
TRBJ2-3	TRBV19	ASSMRLDTQY
TRBJ1-2	TRBV9	ASSSQGYGYT
TRBJ2-7	TRBV5-1	ASSLGTGYSSYEQY
TRBJ2-4	TRBV3-1/TRBV3-2	ASSQAGGRENIQY
TRBJ2-5	TRBV7-9	ASSSLAQGGQETQY
TRBJ1-2	TRBV5-6	ASSSGSYGYT
TRBJ1-3	TRBV2	ASDTGTDGNTIY
TRBJ2-3	TRBV12-3/TRBV12-4	ATARGNADTQY
TRBJ1-1	TRBV9	ASSVAPNRDSPEAF
TRBJ2-1	TRBV7-8	ASSLIPDSVYNEQF
TRBJ1-2	TRBV6-5	ASSSVRDRWFYGYT
TRBJ2-6	TRBV18	ASSPGINSGANVLT
TRBJ2-7	TRBV9	ASSVGEGQTYEQY